This T cell receptor beta chain was documented in a study of cytomegalovirus exposure and HLA in healthy donors. The study, taken as a whole, reports: A later examination showed that TCR association rates differed by HLA locus, with DRB1 most and HLA-C fewest. In a later analysis, common viral pathogens appeared linked to several of the most significant clusters.

Germline CDR1 reads SQVTM; CDR2 reads ANQGSEA. The V end lost 4 bases, the J end lost 4 bases, and 11 bases lay between the germline ends. CDR3 length equals 13 residues. Researchers ran the PCR with 60 Vbeta and 13 Jbeta primers. Assay: immunoSEQ multiplex PCR; the TCRdb copy retains only in-frame clones and omits some. The repertoire holds 90,000 to 140,000 clones, 78% seen once, with about 5.8% in the top ten. There were likely unrecorded immune exposures, though donors were nominally healthy when sampled. In regard to this clone: Its antigen is currently unknown.

The sequenced material came from PBMCs. The receptor was derived from a male donor in good health and CMV-seronegative. The gene calls are TRBV29-1 and TRBJ1-3, with no clear D. CDR3: CSVVQAGGNTIYF. CDR3 nucleotides: TGCAGCGTTGTCCAGGCAGGAGGAAACACCATATATTTT.